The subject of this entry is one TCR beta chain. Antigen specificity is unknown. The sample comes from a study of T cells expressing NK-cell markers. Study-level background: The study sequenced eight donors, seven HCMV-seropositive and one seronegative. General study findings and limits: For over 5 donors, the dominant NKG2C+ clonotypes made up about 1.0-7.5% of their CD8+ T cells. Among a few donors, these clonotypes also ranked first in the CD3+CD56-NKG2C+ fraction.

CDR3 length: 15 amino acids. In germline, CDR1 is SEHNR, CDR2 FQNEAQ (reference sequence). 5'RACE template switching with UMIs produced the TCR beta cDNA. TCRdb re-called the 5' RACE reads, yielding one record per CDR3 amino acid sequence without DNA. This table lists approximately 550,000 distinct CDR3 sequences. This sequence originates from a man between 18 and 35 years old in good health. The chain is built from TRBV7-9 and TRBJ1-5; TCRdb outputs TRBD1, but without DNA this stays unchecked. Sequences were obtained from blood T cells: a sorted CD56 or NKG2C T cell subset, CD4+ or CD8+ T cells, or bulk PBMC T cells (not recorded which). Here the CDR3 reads CASSMGQTDNQPQHF.